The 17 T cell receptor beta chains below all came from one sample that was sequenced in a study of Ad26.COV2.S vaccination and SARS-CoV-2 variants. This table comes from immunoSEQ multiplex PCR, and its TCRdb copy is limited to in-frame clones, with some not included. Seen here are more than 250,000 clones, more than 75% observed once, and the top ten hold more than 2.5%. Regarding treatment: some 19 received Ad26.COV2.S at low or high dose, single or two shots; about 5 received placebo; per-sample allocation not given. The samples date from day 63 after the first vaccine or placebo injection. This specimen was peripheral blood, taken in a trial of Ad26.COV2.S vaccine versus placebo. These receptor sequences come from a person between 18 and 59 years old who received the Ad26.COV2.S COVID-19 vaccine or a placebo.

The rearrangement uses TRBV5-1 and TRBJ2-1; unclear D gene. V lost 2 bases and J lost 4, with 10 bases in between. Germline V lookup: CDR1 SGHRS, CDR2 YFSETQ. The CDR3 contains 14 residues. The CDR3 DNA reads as TGCGCCAGCAGCTTTCGGTGGATATACAATGAGCAGTTCTTC. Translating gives CASSFRWIYNEQFF. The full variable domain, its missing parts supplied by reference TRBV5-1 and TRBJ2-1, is KAGVTQTPRYLIKTRGQQVTLSCSPISGHRSVSWYQQTPGQGLQFLFEYFSETQRNKGNFPGRFSGRQFSNSRSEMNVSTLELGDSALYLCASSFRWIYNEQFFGPGTRLTVL.

The CDR3 region has the DNA TGTGCCAGCTCCGAAGACAGGATAACAGATACGCAGTATTTT. It codes for CASSEDRITDTQYF. The rearrangement links TRBV18 to TRBJ2-3, with D perhaps matching TRBD1 (6 bases). Germline V gene sequence: CDR1 KGHSH, CDR2 LQKENI. Trimming took off 6 bases at V and 3 bases at J, with 13 bases between the two ends. This CDR3 has 14 residues.

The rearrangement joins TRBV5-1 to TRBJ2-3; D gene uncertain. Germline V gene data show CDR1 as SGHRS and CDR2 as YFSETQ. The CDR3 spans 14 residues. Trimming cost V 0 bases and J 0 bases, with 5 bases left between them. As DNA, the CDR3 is TGCGCCAGCAGCTTGGGCTTGAGCACAGATACGCAGTATTTT. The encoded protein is CASSLGLSTDTQYF.

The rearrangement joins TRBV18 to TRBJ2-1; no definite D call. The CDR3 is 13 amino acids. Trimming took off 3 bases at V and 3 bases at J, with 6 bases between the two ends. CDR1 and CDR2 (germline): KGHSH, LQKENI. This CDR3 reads CASSPLNYNEQFF. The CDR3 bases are TGTGCCAGCTCACCTCTCAACTACAATGAGCAGTTCTTC.

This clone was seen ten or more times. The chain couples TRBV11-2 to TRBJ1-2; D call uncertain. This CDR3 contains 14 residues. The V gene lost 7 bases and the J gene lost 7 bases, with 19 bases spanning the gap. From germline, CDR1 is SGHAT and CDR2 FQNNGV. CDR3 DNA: TGTGCCAGCACACGGCGATGGGAATCGGGTGGCTACACCTTC. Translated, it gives CASTRRWESGGYTF.

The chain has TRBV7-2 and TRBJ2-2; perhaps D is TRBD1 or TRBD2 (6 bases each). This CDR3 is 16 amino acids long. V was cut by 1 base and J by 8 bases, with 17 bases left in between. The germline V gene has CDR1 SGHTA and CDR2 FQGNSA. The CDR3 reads CASSLVGGRGSGELFF. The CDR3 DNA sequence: TGTGCCAGCAGCTTAGTCGGGGGCCGGGGGTCTGGGGAGCTGTTTTTT.

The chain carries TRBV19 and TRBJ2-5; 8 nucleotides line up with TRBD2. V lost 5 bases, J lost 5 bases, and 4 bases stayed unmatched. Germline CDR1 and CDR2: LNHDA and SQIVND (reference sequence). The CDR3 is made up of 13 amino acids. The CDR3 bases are TGTGCCAGTAGTTCGGGGGGGCTGGAGACCCAGTACTTC. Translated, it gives CASSSGGLETQYF.

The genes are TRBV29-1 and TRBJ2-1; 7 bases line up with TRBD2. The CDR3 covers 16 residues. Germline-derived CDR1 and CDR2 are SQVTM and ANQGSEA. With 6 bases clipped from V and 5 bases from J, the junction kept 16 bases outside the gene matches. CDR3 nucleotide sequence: TGCAGCGTCGGAGGGAGGGCCCCCTCCGGGGACAATGAGCAGTTCTTC. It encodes CSVGGRAPSGDNEQFF.

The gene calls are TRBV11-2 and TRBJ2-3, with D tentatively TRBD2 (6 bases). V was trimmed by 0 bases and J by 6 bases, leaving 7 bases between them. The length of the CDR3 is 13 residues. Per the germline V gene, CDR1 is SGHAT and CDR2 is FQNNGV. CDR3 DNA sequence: TGTGCCAGCAGCTTAGAGGCGGGGGATACGCAGTATTTT. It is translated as CASSLEAGDTQYF.

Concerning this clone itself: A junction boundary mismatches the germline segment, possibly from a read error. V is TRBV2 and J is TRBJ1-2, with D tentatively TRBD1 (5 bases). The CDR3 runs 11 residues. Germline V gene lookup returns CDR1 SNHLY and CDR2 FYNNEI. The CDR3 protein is CASIEGVVYTF. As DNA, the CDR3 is TGTGCCAGCATTGAAGGGGTTGTCTACACCTTC.

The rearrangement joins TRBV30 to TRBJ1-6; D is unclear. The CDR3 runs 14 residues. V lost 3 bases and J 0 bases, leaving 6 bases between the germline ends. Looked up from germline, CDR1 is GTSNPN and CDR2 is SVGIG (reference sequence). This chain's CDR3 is CAWRSSSYNSPLHF. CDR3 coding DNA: TGTGCCTGGAGATCGAGCTCCTATAATTCACCCCTCCACTTT.

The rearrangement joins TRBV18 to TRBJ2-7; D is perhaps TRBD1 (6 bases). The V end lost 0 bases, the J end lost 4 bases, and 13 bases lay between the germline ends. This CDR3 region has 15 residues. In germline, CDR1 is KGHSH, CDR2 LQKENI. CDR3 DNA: TGTGCCAGCTCACCACCTAAAGGGACAACATACGAGCAGTACTTC. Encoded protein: CASSPPKGTTYEQYF.

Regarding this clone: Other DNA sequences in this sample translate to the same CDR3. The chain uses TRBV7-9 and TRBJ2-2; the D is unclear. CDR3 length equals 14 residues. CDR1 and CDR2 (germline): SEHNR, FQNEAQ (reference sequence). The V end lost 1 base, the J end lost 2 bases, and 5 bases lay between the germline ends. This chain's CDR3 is CASSLDGNTGELFF. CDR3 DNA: TGTGCCAGCAGCTTAGACGGCAACACCGGGGAGCTGTTTTTT.

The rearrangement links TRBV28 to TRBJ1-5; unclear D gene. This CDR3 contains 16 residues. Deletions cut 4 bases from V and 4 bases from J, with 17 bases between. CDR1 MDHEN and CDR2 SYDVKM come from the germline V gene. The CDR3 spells CASSSIPFGLNQPQHF. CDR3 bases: TGTGCCAGCAGTTCTATTCCCTTCGGATTAAATCAGCCCCAGCATTTT.

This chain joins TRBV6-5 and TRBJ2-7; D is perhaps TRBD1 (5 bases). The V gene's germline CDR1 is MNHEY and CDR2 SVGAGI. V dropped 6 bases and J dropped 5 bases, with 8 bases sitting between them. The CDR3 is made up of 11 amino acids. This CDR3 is CASSSGNEQYF. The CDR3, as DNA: TGTGCCAGCAGCTCAGGGAACGAGCAGTACTTC.

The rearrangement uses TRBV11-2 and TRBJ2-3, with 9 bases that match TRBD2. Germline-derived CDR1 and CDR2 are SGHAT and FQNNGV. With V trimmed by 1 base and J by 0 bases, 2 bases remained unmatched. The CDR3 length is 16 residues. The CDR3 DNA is TGTGCCAGCAGCTTAGGGGCGGGAGGGAGCACAGATACGCAGTATTTT. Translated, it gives CASSLGAGGSTDTQYF.

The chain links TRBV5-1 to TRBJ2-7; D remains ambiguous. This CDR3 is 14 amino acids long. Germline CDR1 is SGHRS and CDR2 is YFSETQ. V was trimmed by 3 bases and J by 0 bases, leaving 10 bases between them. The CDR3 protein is CASSSLDGSYEQYF. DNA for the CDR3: TGCGCCAGCAGCTCCCTGGACGGCTCCTACGAGCAGTACTTC.